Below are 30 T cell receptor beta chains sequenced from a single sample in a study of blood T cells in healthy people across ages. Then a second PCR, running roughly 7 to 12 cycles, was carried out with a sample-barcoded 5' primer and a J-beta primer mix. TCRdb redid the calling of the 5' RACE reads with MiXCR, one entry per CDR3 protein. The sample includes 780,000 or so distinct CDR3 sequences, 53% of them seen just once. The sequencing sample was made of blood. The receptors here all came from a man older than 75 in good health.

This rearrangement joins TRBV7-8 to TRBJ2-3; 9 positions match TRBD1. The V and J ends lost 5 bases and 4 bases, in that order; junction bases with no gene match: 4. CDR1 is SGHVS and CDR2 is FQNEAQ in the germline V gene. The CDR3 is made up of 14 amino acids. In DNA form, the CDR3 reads TGTGCCAGCAGCGACCGACAGGGGGCAGATACGCAGTATTTT. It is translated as CASSDRQGADTQYF.

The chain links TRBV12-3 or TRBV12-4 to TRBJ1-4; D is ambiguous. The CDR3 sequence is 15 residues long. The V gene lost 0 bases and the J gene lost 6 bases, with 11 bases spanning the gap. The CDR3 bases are TGTGCCAGCAGTTTAGCGCCGGAAGGAGATGAAAAACTGTTTTTT. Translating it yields CASSLAPEGDEKLFF.

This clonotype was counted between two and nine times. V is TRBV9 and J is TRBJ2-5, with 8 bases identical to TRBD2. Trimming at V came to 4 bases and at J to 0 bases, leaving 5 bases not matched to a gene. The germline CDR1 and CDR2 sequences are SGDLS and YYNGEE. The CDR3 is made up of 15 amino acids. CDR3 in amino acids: CASSHRGGYQETQYF. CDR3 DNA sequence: TGTGCCAGCAGCCATCGGGGGGGGTACCAAGAGACCCAGTACTTC.

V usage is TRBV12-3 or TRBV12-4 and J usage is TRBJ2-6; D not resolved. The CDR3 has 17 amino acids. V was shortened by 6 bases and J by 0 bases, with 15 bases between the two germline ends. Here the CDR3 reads CASRKALGSSGANVLTF. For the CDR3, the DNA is TGTGCCAGCAGGAAGGCCCTGGGGTCCTCTGGGGCCAACGTCCTGACTTTC.

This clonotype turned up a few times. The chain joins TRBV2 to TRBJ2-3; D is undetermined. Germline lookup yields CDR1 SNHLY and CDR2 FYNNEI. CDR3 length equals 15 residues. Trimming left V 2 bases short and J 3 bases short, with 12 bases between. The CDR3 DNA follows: TGTGCCAGCAGTGAATTGGAAGGCCTGACAGATACGCAGTATTTT. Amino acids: CASSELEGLTDTQYF.

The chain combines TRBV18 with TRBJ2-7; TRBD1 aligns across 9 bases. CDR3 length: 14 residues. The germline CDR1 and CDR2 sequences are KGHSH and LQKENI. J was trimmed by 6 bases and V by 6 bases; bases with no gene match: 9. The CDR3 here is CASSRTGQGSEQYF. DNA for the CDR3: TGTGCCAGCTCTCGAACGGGACAGGGTAGCGAGCAGTACTTC.

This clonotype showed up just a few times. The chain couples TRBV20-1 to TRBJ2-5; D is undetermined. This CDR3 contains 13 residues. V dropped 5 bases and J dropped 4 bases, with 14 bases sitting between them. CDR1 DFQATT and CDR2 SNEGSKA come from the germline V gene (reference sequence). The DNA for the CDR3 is TGCAGTGCTGCGGTGGCCCTCGGAGAGACCCAGTACTTC. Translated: CSAAVALGETQYF.

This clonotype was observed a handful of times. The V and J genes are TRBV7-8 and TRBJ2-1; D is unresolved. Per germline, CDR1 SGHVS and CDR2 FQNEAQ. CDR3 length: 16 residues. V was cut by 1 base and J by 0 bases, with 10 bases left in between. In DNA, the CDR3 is TGTGCCAGCAGCTTAGGACGGAGCTCCTCCTACAATGAGCAGTTCTTC. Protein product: CASSLGRSSSYNEQFF.

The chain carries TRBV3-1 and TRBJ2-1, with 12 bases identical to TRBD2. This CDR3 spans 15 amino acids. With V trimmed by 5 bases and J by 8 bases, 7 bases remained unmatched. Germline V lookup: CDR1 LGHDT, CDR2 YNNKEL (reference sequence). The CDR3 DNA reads TGTGCCAGCAGCGACCTAGCGGGAGGGCCTCATGAGCAGTTCTTC. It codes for CASSDLAGGPHEQFF.

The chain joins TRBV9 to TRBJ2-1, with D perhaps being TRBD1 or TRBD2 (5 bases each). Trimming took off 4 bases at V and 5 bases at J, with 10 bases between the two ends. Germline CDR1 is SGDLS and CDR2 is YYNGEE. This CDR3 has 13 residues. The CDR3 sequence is CASSTTGHNEQFF. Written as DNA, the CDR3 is TGTGCCAGCAGCACGACGGGGCACAATGAGCAGTTCTTC. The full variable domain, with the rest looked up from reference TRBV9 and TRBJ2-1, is DSGVTQTPKHLITATGQRVTLRCSPRSGDLSVYWYQQSLDQGLQFLIQYYNGEERAKGNILERFSAQQFPDLHSELNLSSLELGDSALYFCASSTTGHNEQFFGPGTRLTVL.

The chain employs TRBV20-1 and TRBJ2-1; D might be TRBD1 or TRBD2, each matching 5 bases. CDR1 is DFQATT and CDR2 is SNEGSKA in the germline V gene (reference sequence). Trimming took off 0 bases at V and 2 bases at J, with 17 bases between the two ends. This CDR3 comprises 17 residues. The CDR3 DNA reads TGCAGTGCTAGAGATTCTTGGGGGTCGAGCCCCTACAATGAGCAGTTCTTC. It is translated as CSARDSWGSSPYNEQFF.

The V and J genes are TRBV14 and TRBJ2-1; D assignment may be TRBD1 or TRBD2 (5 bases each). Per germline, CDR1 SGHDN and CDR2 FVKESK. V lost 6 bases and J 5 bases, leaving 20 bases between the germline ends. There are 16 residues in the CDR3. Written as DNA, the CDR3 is TGTGCCAGCAGTCCTGGCCCGGGGCTCTGGGACAATGAGCAGTTCTTC. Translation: CASSPGPGLWDNEQFF.

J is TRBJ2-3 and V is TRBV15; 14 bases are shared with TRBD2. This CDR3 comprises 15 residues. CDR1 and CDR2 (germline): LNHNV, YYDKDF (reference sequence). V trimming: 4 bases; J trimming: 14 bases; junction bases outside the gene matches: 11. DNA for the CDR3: TGTGCCACCAGCACTGGGACTAGCGGGAGCAGATACGCGTATTTT. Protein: CATSTGTSGSRYAYF. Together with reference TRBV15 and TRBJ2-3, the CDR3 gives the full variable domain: DAMVIQNPRYQVTQFGKPVTLSCSQTLNHNVMYWYQQKSSQAPKLLFHYYDKDFNNEADTPDNFQSRRPNTSFCFLDIRSPGLGDTAMYLCATSTGTSGSRYAYFGPGTRLTVL.

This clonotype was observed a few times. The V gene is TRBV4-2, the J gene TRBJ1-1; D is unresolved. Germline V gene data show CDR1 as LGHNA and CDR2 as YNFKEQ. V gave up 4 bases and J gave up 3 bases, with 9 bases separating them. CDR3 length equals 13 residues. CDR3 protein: CASSPSFDTEAFF. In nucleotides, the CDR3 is TGTGCCAGCAGCCCGTCCTTCGACACTGAAGCTTTCTTT.

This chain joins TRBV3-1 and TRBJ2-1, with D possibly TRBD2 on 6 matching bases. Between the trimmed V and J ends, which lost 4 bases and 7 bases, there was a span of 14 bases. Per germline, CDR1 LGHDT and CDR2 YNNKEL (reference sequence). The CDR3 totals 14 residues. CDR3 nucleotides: TGTGCCAGCAGCCCAGTGGCGGGGTCAAATGAGCAGTTCTTC. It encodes CASSPVAGSNEQFF.

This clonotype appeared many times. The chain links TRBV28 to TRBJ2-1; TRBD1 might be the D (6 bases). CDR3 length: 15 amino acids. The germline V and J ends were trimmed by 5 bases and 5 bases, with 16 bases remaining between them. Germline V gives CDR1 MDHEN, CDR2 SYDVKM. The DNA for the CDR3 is TGTGCCAGCAGTCCCGGGACACTCACCGACAATGAGCAGTTCTTC. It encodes CASSPGTLTDNEQFF.

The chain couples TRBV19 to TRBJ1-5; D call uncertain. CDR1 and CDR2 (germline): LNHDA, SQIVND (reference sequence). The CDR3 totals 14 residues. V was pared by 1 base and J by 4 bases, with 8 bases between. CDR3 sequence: CASSIVGRNQPQHF. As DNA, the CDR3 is TGTGCCAGTAGTATAGTAGGACGGAATCAGCCCCAGCATTTT.

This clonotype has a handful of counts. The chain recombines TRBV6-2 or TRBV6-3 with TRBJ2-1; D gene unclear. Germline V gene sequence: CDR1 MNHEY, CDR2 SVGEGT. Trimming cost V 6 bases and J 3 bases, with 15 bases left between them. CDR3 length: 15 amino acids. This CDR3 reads CASSSQADLYNEQFF. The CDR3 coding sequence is TGTGCCAGCAGCTCGCAGGCAGACCTCTACAATGAGCAGTTCTTC.

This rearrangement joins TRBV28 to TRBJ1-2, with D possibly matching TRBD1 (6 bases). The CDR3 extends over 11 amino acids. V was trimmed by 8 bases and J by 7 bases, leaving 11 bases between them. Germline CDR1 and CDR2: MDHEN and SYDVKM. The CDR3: CASSTGIGYTF. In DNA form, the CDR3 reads TGTGCCAGCTCCACAGGGATTGGCTACACCTTC.

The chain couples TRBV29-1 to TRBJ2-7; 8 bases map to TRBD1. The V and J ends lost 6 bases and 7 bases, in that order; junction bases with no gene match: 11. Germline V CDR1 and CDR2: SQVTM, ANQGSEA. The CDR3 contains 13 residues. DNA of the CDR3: TGCAGCGTAGTGCGGACAGGGACGGGAGAGCAGTACTTC. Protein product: CSVVRTGTGEQYF.

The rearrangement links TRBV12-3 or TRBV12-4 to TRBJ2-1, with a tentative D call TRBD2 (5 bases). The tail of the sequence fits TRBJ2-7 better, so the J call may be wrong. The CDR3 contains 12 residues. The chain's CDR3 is CASSLRLREQYF. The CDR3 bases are TGTGCCAGCAGCCTCCGACTAAGAGAGCAGTACTTC.

The CDR3 DNA is TGTGCCAGCAGTTCCAGGGAGGGACCCTACAATGAGCAGTTCTTC. This translates into CASSSREGPYNEQFF. The rearrangement links TRBV25-1 to TRBJ2-1; 7 bases agree with TRBD2. V gave up 5 bases and J gave up 2 bases; unmatched junction bases: 6. The CDR3 loop spans 15 amino acids. Germline CDR1 MGHDK, CDR2 SYGVNS. Full variable domain (missing parts from reference TRBV25-1 and TRBJ2-1): EADIYQTPRYLVIGTGKKITLECSQTMGHDKMYWYQQDPGMELHLIHYSYGVNSTEKGDLSSESTVSRIRTEHFPLTLESARPSHTSQYLCASSSREGPYNEQFFGPGTRLTVL.

In DNA, the CDR3 is TGTGCCAGTCGGACCCGTGTGTACCGGGAGCTGTTTTTT. Its translation is CASRTRVYRELFF. The rearrangement links TRBV2 to TRBJ2-2; D gene unclear. This CDR3 contains 13 residues. Germline V gene data show CDR1 as SNHLY and CDR2 as FYNNEI. V was shortened by 9 bases and J by 9 bases, with 17 bases between the two germline ends. The full variable domain, with the rest looked up from reference TRBV2 and TRBJ2-2, is EPEVTQTPSHQVTQMGQEVILRCVPISNHLYFYWYRQILGQKVEFLVSFYNNEISEKSEIFDDQFSVERPDGSNFTLKIRSTKLEDSAMYFCASRTRVYRELFFGEGSRLTVL.

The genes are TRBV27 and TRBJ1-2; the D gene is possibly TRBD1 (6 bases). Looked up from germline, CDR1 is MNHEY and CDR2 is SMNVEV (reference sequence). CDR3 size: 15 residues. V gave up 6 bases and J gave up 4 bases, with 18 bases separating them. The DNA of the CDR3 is TGTGCCAGCAGCAAAACGGGGGACACCTTCTATGGCTACACCTTC. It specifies CASSKTGDTFYGYTF.

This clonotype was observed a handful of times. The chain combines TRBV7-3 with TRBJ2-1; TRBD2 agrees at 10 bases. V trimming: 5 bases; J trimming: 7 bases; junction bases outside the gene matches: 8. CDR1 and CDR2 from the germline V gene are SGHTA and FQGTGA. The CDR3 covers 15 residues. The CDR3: CASSPPGLALNEQFF. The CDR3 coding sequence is TGTGCCAGCAGCCCACCGGGACTAGCGCTGAATGAGCAGTTCTTC.

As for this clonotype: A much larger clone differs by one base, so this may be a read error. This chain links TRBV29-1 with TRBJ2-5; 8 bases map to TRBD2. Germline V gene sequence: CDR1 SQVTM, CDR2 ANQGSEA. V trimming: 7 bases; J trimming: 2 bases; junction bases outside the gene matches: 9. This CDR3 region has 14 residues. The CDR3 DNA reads TGCAGCGCTAACCCAGCGGGAGTTCAAGAGACCCAGTACTTC. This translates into CSANPAGVQETQYF.

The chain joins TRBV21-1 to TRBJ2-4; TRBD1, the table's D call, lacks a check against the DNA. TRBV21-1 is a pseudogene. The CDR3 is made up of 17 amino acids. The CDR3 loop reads CASRNTTVPLTKNIQYF. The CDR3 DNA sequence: TGTGCCAGCAGAAATACCACAGTGCCCCTCACCAAAAACATTCAGTACTTC.

The CDR3 here is CSVGQNSYEQYF. The CDR3, as DNA: TGCAGCGTTGGACAGAACTCCTACGAGCAGTACTTC. V usage is TRBV29-1 and J usage is TRBJ2-7; tentative D call: TRBD1 (5 bases). Germline-derived CDR1 and CDR2 are SQVTM and ANQGSEA. There are 12 residues in the CDR3. Trimming removed 4 bases from V and 0 bases from J, with 7 bases in between.

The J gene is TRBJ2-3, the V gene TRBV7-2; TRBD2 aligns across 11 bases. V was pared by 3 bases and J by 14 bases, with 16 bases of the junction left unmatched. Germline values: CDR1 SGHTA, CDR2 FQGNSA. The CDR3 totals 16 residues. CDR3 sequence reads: CASSLAGTSGHRCAYF. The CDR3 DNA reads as TGTGCCAGCAGCTTGGCCGGGACTAGCGGACACAGATGCGCGTATTTT.

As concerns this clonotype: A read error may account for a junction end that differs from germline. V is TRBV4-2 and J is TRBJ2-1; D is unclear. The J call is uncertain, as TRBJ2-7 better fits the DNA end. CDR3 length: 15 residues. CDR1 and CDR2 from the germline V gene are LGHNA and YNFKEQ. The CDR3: CASSQVVQTYNEQYF. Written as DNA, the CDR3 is TGTGCCAGCAGTCAAGTGGTGCAGACGTACAATGAGCAGTACTTC.